This T cell receptor beta chain was captured by sequencing in a study of blood T cell repertoires in COVID-19. Background on the study: COVID-19 samples from acute and convalescent phases originated in the United States, Italy and Spain.

Authors' methods: Amplifying reference gene primers gave estimates of nucleated cell counts. The assay was immunoSEQ multiplex PCR, and TCRdb's table has in-frame clones only and misses some. Clonal size and the V and J genes are those of that table, whereas D and trimming came from the DNA. The table lists 60,000 to 85,000 clones, roughly 83% of them singletons. Germline V CDR1 and CDR2: MNHEY, SVGEGT. The junction had 15 bases not matched to a gene; V was cut back by 4 bases and J by 6 bases. CDR3 length equals 17 residues. Sequencing used peripheral blood. The chain has TRBV6-2 or TRBV6-3 and TRBJ2-1; TRBD1 aligns across 7 bases. This sequence originates from a man aged 80 or over with acute or convalescent COVID-19. The CDR3 bases are TGTGCCAGCAGTTTCGGACAGGACCCTCGCGGAATCAATGAGCAGTTCTTC. Translated, it gives CASSFGQDPRGINEQFF.